This entry lists 4 T cell receptor beta chains sequenced from one sample in a study of vaccination and CD4 T cells after COVID-19. The antigens these receptors bind are not known. The Oncomine TCR Beta short-read assay was applied to DNA of cultured CD4+ T cells. MiXCR, applied by TCRdb to the PCR reads, yields one record per CDR3 protein. The sample has approximately 13,000 distinct CDR3 sequences, 79% seen once; the top ten hold over 25%. Documented treatment: roughly 10-day PBMC culture with coronavirus spike peptide pools or control peptides (ViraFEST assay). The sample comprised CD4+ T cells from blood, cultured in vitro. All receptors derive from a human donor who had recovered from COVID-19.

The rearrangement joins TRBV7-2 to TRBJ1-6; D ambiguous. V gave up 4 bases and J gave up 1 base, with 5 bases separating them. The CDR3 is made up of 14 amino acids. Germline lookup yields CDR1 SGHTA and CDR2 FQGNSA. The chain's CDR3 is CASSSPSYNSPLHF. Written as DNA, the CDR3 is TGTGCCAGCAGCTCCCCATCCTATAATTCACCCCTCCACTTT.

This clonotype showed up just a few times. The chain has TRBV29-1 and TRBJ1-1; 7 nucleotides align to TRBD1. Germline V CDR1 and CDR2: SQVTM, ANQGSEA. J gave up 5 bases and V 5 bases, and 5 bases lay outside the gene matches. This CDR3 comprises 12 residues. The CDR3 nucleotides are TGCAGCGTTTGGCCACAGGGGACTGAAGCTTTCTTT. It is translated as CSVWPQGTEAFF.

The rearrangement joins TRBV5-4 to TRBJ2-7; 12 nucleotides align to TRBD2. Unmatched junction bases numbered 7, after V lost 0 bases and J lost 6 bases. Germline V gene data show CDR1 as SGHNT and CDR2 as YYREEE (reference sequence). The CDR3 has 16 amino acids. For the CDR3, the DNA is TGTGCCAGCAGCTTGGCCGGACTAGCGGGAACTTCCGAGCAGTACTTC. Encoded protein: CASSLAGLAGTSEQYF.

The count of this clonotype is one. The chain joins TRBV20-1 to TRBJ1-5; 8 bases align to TRBD1. Germline assignment: CDR1 DFQATT and CDR2 SNEGSKA (reference sequence). V gave up 5 bases and J gave up 3 bases; unmatched junction bases: 12. The CDR3 spans 16 residues. The CDR3 loop reads CSARVPETGANQPQHF. In nucleotides, the CDR3 is TGCAGTGCTCGGGTCCCCGAGACAGGGGCCAATCAGCCCCAGCATTTT.